These 17 T cell receptor beta chains were all obtained from the same sample, sequenced in a study of blood T cell repertoires in COVID-19. Profiled with immunoSEQ multiplex PCR; TCRdb holds only in-frame clones, not every one. The table shows approximately 330,000 clones, with roughly 90% occurring only once. The sequencing input was peripheral blood. These receptors all come from a woman between 50 and 59 years old with active or convalescent COVID-19.

The chain couples TRBV6-9 to TRBJ2-1; D is ambiguous. Germline V CDR1 and CDR2: MNHGY, SVAAGI. V lost 7 bases and J lost 0, with 16 bases in between. There are 16 residues in the CDR3. The CDR3, as DNA: TGTGCCAGCATTCCGGAGAAGTTAAGCTCCTACAATGAGCAGTTCTTC. Translation: CASIPEKLSSYNEQFF.

The chain combines TRBV27 with TRBJ2-7; 8 bases align to TRBD1. CDR1 and CDR2 from the germline V gene are MNHEY and SMNVEV (reference sequence). The CDR3 totals 14 residues. The J segment lost 3 bases and the V segment lost 6 bases, leaving 7 bases of the junction unmatched. CDR3 amino acids: CASRVSGTGYEQYF. The CDR3 DNA is TGTGCCAGCAGGGTATCAGGGACAGGCTACGAGCAGTACTTC.

V usage is TRBV6-2 or TRBV6-3 and J usage is TRBJ1-2, with TRBD1 matching 7 bases. Germline V gives CDR1 MNHEY, CDR2 SVGEGT. This CDR3 has 15 residues. V was pared by 5 bases and J by 3 bases, with 9 bases of the junction left unmatched. CDR3 region: CASSEGGQPYYGYTF. CDR3 coding DNA: TGTGCCAGCAGTGAGGGGGGACAGCCTTACTATGGCTACACCTTC.

The chain is built from TRBV19 and TRBJ1-5; D not certain. Germline CDR1 reads LNHDA; CDR2 reads SQIVND (reference sequence). The CDR3 length is 15 residues. V dropped 0 bases and J dropped 0 bases, with 6 bases sitting between them. The CDR3 DNA sequence: TGTGCCAGTAGTATAGAACAGACTAGCAATCAGCCCCAGCATTTT. Protein: CASSIEQTSNQPQHF.

This rearrangement joins TRBV30 to TRBJ1-1; TRBD1 aligns across 9 bases. This CDR3 region has 14 residues. Germline values: CDR1 GTSNPN, CDR2 SVGIG (reference sequence). V was clipped by 3 bases and J by 5 bases; unmatched bases: 7. The chain's CDR3 is CAWRGQGSMTEAFF. The CDR3 nucleotides are TGTGCCTGGAGGGGACAGGGATCGATGACTGAAGCTTTCTTT.

The chain couples TRBV5-5 to TRBJ2-1, with TRBD2 as a possible D gene (5 bases). The germline gives CDR1 SGHKS, CDR2 YYEKEE (reference sequence). The CDR3 consists of 16 residues. Trimming left V 1 base short and J 2 bases short, with 13 bases between. The CDR3 DNA is TGTGCCAGCAGCTTGTCTCTCTCGGGAACCTACAATGAGCAGTTCTTC. As protein: CASSLSLSGTYNEQFF.

This clone showed up just once. V is TRBV27 and J is TRBJ2-7; 8 bases align to TRBD1. J lost 4 bases, V lost 6 bases, and 11 bases had no gene match. Germline V gene sequence: CDR1 MNHEY, CDR2 SMNVEV (reference sequence). This CDR3 comprises 15 residues. The CDR3 sequence: CASRSRDRYSYEQYF. DNA for the CDR3: TGTGCCAGCAGATCTCGGGACAGGTACAGTTACGAGCAGTACTTC.

J is TRBJ2-7 and V is TRBV27; 9 bases match TRBD1. Germline V CDR1 and CDR2: MNHEY, SMNVEV (reference sequence). Germline trimming cut 5 bases from V and 5 bases from J; bases unmatched to any gene: 7. This CDR3 region has 14 residues. This chain's CDR3 is CASSAGTGTHEQYF. The DNA of the CDR3 is TGTGCCAGCAGTGCCGGGACAGGGACCCACGAGCAGTACTTC.

The chain links TRBV6-1 to TRBJ2-7, with 10 bases aligning to TRBD2. The V gene end was trimmed by 6 bases and the J gene end by 5 bases; junction bases not matched to a gene: 16. The CDR3 runs 17 residues. Germline V gene sequence: CDR1 MNHNS, CDR2 SASEGT. CDR3 protein: CASSENVAGGLRHEQYF. The CDR3 DNA reads as TGTGCCAGCAGCGAAAACGTAGCGGGAGGTTTGAGGCACGAGCAGTACTTC.

The chain carries TRBV5-1 and TRBJ2-7, with 14 bases aligning to TRBD2. The junction had 11 bases not matched to a gene; V was cut back by 0 bases and J by 6 bases. This CDR3 comprises 18 residues. In germline, CDR1 is SGHRS, CDR2 YFSETQ. CDR3 DNA sequence: TGCGCCAGCAGCTTGGGACTAGCGGGAGGGCCTCAGTCGTCCGAGCAGTACTTC. Residues: CASSLGLAGGPQSSEQYF.

V gene TRBV7-2 combines with J gene TRBJ2-3; 8 bases line up with TRBD2. The germline V gene has CDR1 SGHTA and CDR2 FQGNSA. V dropped 5 bases and J dropped 1; count of bases not matched to a gene: 11. This CDR3 has 17 amino acids. The CDR3 region is CASSLSPGRGGTDTQYF. The CDR3 DNA sequence: TGTGCCAGCAGCCTCTCCCCGGGGCGGGGGGGCACAGATACGCAGTATTTT.

V is TRBV7-9 and J is TRBJ1-5; TRBD1 agrees at 7 bases. The CDR3 extends over 14 amino acids. Per the germline V gene, CDR1 is SEHNR and CDR2 is FQNEAQ (reference sequence). Trimming removed 5 bases from V and 7 bases from J; junction bases left unmatched: 8. CDR3 loop: CASSPDRVGQPQHF. The DNA for the CDR3 is TGTGCCAGCAGCCCAGACAGGGTTGGGCAGCCCCAGCATTTT.

J is TRBJ1-5 and V is TRBV7-2, with TRBD1 matching over 9 bases. The junction had 8 bases not matched to a gene; V was cut back by 5 bases and J by 6 bases. Germline V lookup: CDR1 SGHTA, CDR2 FQGNSA. The CDR3 length is 15 residues. CDR3 region: CASSAGTGSGQPQHF. DNA of the CDR3: TGTGCCAGCAGCGCCGGGACAGGGTCAGGTCAGCCCCAGCATTTT.

V and J are TRBV19 and TRBJ1-1; D remains unclear. The CDR3 has 14 amino acids. CDR1 is LNHDA, CDR2 SQIVND, per germline (reference sequence). Between the trimmed V and J ends, which lost 3 bases and 4 bases, there was a span of 12 bases. The CDR3 is CASSIPGRGTEAFF. Here the CDR3 DNA reads TGTGCCAGTAGTATCCCGGGTCGTGGCACTGAAGCTTTCTTT.

V is TRBV6-5 and J is TRBJ2-7; 9 positions match TRBD2. This CDR3 is built from 15 residues. CDR1 and CDR2 (germline): MNHEY, SVGAGI. Trimming at V came to 4 bases and at J to 4 bases, leaving 8 bases not matched to a gene. In DNA form, the CDR3 reads TGTGCCAGCAGTTCTTTAGCGGGAGCTGAGTACGAGCAGTACTTC. This codes for CASSSLAGAEYEQYF.

The chain has TRBV5-1 and TRBJ2-7, with TRBD2 matching 7 bases. The CDR3 loop spans 14 amino acids. Germline V gives CDR1 SGHRS, CDR2 YFSETQ. V lost 0 bases to trimming and J lost 3 bases; unmatched junction nucleotides: 3. This CDR3 is CASSLAGTIYEQYF. CDR3 DNA: TGCGCCAGCAGCTTGGCCGGGACTATCTACGAGCAGTACTTC.

V usage is TRBV7-3 and J usage is TRBJ2-7; 7 bases are a match to TRBD1. The germline V gene encodes CDR1 SGHTA and CDR2 FQGTGA. The V segment lost 2 bases and the J segment 13 bases; nucleotides outside the gene matches: 8. The CDR3 length is 12 residues. The CDR3 spells CASSLDDRVVYF. The CDR3 DNA follows: TGTGCCAGCAGCTTAGATGACAGGGTGGTATACTTC. The full variable domain, completed using reference TRBV7-3 and TRBJ2-7, is GAGVSQTPSNKVTEKGKYVELRCDPISGHTALYWYRQSLGQGPEFLIYFQGTGAADDSGLPNDRFFAVRPEGSVSTLKIQRTERGDSAVYLCASSLDDRVVYFGPGTRLTVT.